A few counts support the clone carrying this TCR beta chain. Profiling relied on immunoSEQ multiplex PCR, and the TCRdb table lists in-frame clones only, not all of them. The table records about 55,000 clones, roughly 82% of them present only once. This sample is part of a study of OX40 agonist ivuxolimab in advanced cancers. For the study at large: Patient treatment consisted of intravenous ivuxolimab administration every 2 weeks at 0.01 to 10 mg/kg.

This sequence originates from an adult with an advanced solid tumor such as melanoma, head and neck, liver or kidney cancer. The material sequenced was CD4+ or CD8+ T cells sorted from blood, taken in a trial of the OX40 agonist ivuxolimab.

CDR3: CASSYSNRGDNQPQHF. In nucleotides, the CDR3 is TGTGCCAGCAGTTACTCGAACAGGGGCGACAATCAGCCCCAGCATTTT. The chain carries TRBV6-6 and TRBJ1-5, with 7 bases identical to TRBD1. This CDR3 contains 16 residues. Germline CDR1 reads MNHNY; CDR2 reads SVGAGI (reference sequence). Unmatched junction bases numbered 5, after V lost 0 bases and J lost 3 bases.